This TCR beta chain was identified during a study of blood T cell repertoires in COVID-19. This clone was counted only a few times. Germline V gene data show CDR1 as LGHDT and CDR2 as YNNKEL (reference sequence). With 2 bases removed from V and 3 bases from J, the gap between germline ends came to 14 bases. The CDR3 is 17 amino acids. Original handling: By means of reference gene primer amplification, nucleated cell counts were estimated. Measured with immunoSEQ multiplex PCR; TCRdb has only the in-frame clones, and not every one. The DNA gave D and trimming, while V, J and clone size come from that table. The table includes 84,000 or so clones, 80% to 90% detected once.

Sequencing was performed on peripheral blood. The clonotype comes from a woman aged 80 or older with acute or convalescent COVID-19. This chain uses TRBV3-1 (or the pseudogene TRBV3-2) with TRBJ2-6, with a possible D match to TRBD1 (6 bases). The CDR3 is CASSQSDRRGGANVLTF. DNA for the CDR3: TGTGCCAGCAGCCAATCTGATCGCAGGGGTGGGGCCAACGTCCTGACTTTC.